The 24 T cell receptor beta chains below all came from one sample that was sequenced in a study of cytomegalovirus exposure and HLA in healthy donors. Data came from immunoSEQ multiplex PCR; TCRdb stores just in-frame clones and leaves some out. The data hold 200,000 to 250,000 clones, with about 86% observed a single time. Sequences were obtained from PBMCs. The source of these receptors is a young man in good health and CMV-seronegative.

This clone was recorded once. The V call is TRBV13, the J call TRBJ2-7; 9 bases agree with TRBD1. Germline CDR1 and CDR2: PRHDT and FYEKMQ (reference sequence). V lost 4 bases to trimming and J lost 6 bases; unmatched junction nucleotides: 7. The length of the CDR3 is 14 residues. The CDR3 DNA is TGTGCCAGCAGCTCCTGGACAGGGGTGAGCGAGCAGTACTTC. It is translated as CASSSWTGVSEQYF.

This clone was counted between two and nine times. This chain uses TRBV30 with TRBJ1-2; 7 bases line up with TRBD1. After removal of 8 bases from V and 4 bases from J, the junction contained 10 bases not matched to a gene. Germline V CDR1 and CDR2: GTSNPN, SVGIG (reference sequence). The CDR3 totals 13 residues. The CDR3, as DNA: TGTGCCGGGGGTCGGGACAGACCCTATGGCTACACCTTC. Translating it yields CAGGRDRPYGYTF.

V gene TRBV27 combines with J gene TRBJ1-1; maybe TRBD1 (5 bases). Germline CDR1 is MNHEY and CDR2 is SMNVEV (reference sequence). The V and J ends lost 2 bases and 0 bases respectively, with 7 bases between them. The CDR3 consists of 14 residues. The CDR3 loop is CASSLGGLNTEAFF. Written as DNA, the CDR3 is TGTGCCAGCAGTTTAGGGGGGTTGAACACTGAAGCTTTCTTT.

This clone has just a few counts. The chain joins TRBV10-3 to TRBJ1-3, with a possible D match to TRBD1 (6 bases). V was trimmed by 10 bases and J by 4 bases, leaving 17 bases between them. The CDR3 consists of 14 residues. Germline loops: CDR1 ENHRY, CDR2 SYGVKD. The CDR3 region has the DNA TGTGCCACCAGAAGTGGGACACAGGGAAACACCATATATTTT. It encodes CATRSGTQGNTIYF.

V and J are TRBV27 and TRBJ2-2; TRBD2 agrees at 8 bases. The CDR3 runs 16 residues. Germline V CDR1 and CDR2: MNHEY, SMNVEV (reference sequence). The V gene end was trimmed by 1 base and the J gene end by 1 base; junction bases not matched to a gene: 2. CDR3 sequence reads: CASSLLAGLNTGELFF. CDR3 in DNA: TGTGCCAGCAGTTTATTAGCGGGACTGAACACCGGGGAGCTGTTTTTT.

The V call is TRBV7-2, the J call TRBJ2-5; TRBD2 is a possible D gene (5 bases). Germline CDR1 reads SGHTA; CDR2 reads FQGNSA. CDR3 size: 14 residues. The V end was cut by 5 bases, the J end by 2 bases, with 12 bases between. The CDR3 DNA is TGTGCCAGCAGCCGGGAAGCGGAGCAAGAGACCCAGTACTTC. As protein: CASSREAEQETQYF.

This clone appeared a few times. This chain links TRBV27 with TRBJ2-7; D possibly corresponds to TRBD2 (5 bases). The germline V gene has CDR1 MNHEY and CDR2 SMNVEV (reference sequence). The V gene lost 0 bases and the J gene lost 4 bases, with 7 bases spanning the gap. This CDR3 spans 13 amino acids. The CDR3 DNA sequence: TGTGCCAGCAGTTTATCGGGAGTATACGAGCAGTACTTC. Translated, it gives CASSLSGVYEQYF.

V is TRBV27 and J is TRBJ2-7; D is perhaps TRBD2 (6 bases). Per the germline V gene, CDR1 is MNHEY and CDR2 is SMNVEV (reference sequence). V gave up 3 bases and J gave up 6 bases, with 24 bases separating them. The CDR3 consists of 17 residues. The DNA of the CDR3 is TGTGCCAGCAGTTTCCGTATGACTAGTCCGGGAGAATCCGAGCAGTACTTC. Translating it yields CASSFRMTSPGESEQYF.

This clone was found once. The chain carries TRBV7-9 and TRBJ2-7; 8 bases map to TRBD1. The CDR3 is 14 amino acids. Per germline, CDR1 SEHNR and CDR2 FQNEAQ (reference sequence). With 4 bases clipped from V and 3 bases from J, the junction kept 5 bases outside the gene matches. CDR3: CASSSTGQVYEQYF. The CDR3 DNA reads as TGTGCCAGCAGCTCTACGGGACAGGTCTACGAGCAGTACTTC.

CDR3 sequence (DNA): TGTGCCAGCAGCTTAGGTTTTGGCAACAATCAGCCCCAGCATTTT. Protein sequence: CASSLGFGNNQPQHF. The chain links TRBV11-2 to TRBJ1-5, with D unresolved. The ends were cut back, 1 base at V and 3 bases at J, with 10 bases in the middle. This CDR3 is 15 amino acids long. CDR1 and CDR2 from the germline V gene are SGHAT and FQNNGV.

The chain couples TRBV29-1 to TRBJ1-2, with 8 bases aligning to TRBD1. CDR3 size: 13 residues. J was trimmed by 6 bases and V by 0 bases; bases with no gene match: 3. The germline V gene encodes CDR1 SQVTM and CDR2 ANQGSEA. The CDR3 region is CSVEDSDRDGYTF. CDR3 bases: TGCAGCGTTGAAGATTCGGACAGGGATGGCTACACCTTC.

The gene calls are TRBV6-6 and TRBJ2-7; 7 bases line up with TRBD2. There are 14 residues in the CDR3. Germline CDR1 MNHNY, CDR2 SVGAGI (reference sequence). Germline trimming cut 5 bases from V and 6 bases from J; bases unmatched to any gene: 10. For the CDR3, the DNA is TGTGCCAGCAGTCTGGTATCGGGGGGTCCCGAGCAGTACTTC. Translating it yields CASSLVSGGPEQYF.

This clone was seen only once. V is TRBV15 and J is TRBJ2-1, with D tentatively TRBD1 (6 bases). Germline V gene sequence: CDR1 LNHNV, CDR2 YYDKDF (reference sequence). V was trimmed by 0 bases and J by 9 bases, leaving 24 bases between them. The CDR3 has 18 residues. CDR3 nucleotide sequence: TGTGCCACCAGCAGAGATTATTCGGCGGAAACAGTACAGGGTGAGCAGTTCTTC. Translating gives CATSRDYSAETVQGEQFF.

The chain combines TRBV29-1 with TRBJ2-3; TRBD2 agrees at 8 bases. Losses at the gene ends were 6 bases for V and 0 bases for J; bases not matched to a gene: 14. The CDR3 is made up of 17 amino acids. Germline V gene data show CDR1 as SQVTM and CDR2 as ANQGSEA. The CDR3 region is CSVTSALAGVSTDTQYF. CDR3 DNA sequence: TGCAGCGTAACGTCGGCCCTAGCGGGCGTTAGCACAGATACGCAGTATTTT.

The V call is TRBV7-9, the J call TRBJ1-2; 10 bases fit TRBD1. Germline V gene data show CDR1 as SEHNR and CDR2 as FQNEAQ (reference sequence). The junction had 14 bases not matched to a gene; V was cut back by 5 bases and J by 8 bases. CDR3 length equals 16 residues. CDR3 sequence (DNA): TGTGCCAGCAGCCCCCGGTCCCGGACAGGGGGGACGGGCTACACCTTC. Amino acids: CASSPRSRTGGTGYTF.

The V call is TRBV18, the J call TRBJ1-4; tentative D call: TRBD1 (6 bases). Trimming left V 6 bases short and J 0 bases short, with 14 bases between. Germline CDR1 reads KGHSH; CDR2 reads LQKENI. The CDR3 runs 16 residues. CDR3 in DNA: TGTGCCAGCTCCTTGGCAGGGGCGGCAACTAATGAAAAACTGTTTTTT. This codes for CASSLAGAATNEKLFF.

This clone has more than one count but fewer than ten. The CDR3 coding sequence is TGTGCCAGCTCACCGCAGAAAGTAAAGAACACTGAAGCTTTCTTT. Protein: CASSPQKVKNTEAFF. The gene calls are TRBV18 and TRBJ1-1, with D unresolved. The CDR3 length is 15 residues. The germline CDR1 and CDR2 sequences are KGHSH and LQKENI. Trimming left V 3 bases short and J 1 base short, with 12 bases between.

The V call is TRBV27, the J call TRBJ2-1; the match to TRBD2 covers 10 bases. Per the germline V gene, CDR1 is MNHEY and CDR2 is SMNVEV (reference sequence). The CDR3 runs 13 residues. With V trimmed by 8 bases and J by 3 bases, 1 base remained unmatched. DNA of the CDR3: TGTGCCAGCCGACTAGCGGGCTACAATGAGCAGTTCTTC. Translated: CASRLAGYNEQFF.

The CDR3 region is CAWGRDRPYGYTF. CDR3 bases: TGTGCCTGGGGCCGGGACAGGCCCTATGGCTACACCTTC. The chain combines TRBV30 with TRBJ1-2; 8 nucleotides align to TRBD1. With V trimmed by 5 bases and J by 4 bases, 6 bases remained unmatched. Germline CDR1 and CDR2: GTSNPN and SVGIG (reference sequence). The CDR3 covers 13 residues.

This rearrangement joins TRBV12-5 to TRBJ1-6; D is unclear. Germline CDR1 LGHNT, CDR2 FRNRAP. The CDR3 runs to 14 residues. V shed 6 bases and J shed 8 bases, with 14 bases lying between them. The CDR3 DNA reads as TGTGCTAGTGGACCCGGCCGCGGGGATTCACCCCTCCACTTT. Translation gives CASGPGRGDSPLHF.

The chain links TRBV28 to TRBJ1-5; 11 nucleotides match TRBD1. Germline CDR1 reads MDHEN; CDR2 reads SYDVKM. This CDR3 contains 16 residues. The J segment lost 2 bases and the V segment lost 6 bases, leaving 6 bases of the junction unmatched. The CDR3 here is CASRERDRGGNQPQHF. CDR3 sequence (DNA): TGTGCCAGCAGGGAGCGGGACAGGGGGGGCAATCAGCCCCAGCATTTT. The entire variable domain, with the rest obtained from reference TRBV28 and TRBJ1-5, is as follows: DVKVTQSSRYLVKRTGEKVFLECVQDMDHENMFWYRQDPGLGLRLIYFSYDVKMKEKGDIPEGYSVSREKKERFSLILESASTNQTSMYLCASRERDRGGNQPQHFGDGTRLSIL.

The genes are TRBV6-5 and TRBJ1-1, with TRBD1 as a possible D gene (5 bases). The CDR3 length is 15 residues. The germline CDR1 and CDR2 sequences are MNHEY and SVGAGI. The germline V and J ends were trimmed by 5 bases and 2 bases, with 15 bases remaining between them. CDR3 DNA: TGTGCCAGCAGTCCCCTCACGGGGGGAAACACTGAAGCTTTCTTT. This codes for CASSPLTGGNTEAFF.

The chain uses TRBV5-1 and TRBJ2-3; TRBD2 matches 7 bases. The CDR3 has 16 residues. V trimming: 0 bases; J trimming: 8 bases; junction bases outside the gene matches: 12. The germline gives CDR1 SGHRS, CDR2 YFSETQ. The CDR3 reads CASSLETSALGITQYF. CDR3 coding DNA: TGCGCCAGCAGCTTGGAAACTAGCGCCCTCGGAATTACGCAGTATTTT.

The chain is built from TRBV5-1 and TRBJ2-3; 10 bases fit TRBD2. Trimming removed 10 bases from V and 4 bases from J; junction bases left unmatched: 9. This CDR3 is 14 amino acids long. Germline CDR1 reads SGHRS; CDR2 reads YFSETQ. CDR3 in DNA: TGCGCCGGGACCATAGCGGGGGGTGCAGATACGCAGTATTTT. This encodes CAGTIAGGADTQYF.